The following is a TCR beta chain sequence with its context. The entry originates in a study of cytotoxic CD8 clonotypes in ibrutinib-treated CLL. Across the whole study: Results showed approximately 25 partial and 2 complete responses; following median around six years, approximately 14 remained remitted, roughly 12 advanced.

The CDR3 is made up of 13 amino acids. The junction had 3 bases not matched to a gene; V was cut back by 3 bases and J by 6 bases. Looked up from germline, CDR1 is MGHDK and CDR2 is SYGVNS. The planned depth of sequencing spanned 1 in 200,000 to 1 in 1 million T cells. The assay was immunoSEQ multiplex PCR, and TCRdb's table has in-frame clones only and misses some. Altogether 20,000 to 25,000 clones are present, approximately 77% being singletons, with the ten largest covering 6.5% to 8%. This chain joins TRBV25-1 and TRBJ1-2, with 8 bases that match TRBD1. The sample was PBMCs, taken before ibrutinib treatment. This clonotype was sampled from a human donor with chronic lymphocytic leukemia. DNA of the CDR3: TGTGCCAGCAGTGAGTCGACAGGGGATGGCTACACCTTC. It translates to CASSESTGDGYTF.